These 9 T cell receptor beta chains originate from one sample sequenced in a study of shared clonotypes between healthy human individuals. The assay was immunoSEQ multiplex PCR, and TCRdb's table has in-frame clones only and misses some. Of about 530,000 clones listed, roughly 85% are singletons. Sequenced sample: PBMCs. These receptors all come from a woman between 40 and 50 years old in good health. Some clones in this sample may be carry-over from other donors' samples.

A word on this clone: A much larger clone is a single base away; this may be a read error. J is TRBJ2-2 and V is TRBV30; possibly TRBD1 or TRBD2 for D (5 bases each). Trimming stripped 4 bases from V and 2 bases from J, with 11 bases between. The CDR3 is 14 residues long. Per germline, CDR1 GTSNPN and CDR2 SVGIG (reference sequence). In DNA form, the CDR3 reads TGTGCCTGGATGGGGACCCCAAACACCGGGGAGCTGTTTTTT. It specifies CAWMGTPNTGELFF.

This clone was detected a few times. This rearrangement joins TRBV9 to TRBJ2-1; 7 bases line up with TRBD2. Per the germline V gene, CDR1 is SGDLS and CDR2 is YYNGEE. CDR3 length: 15 residues. Trimming removed 0 bases from V and 8 bases from J; junction bases left unmatched: 8. DNA for the CDR3: TGTGCCAGCAGCGTAGGGACTAGTAGCGGAGATGAGCAGTTCTTC. It translates to CASSVGTSSGDEQFF.

This sequence joins TRBV10-3 and TRBJ2-5; D gene uncertain. The V end was cut by 0 bases, the J end by 4 bases, with 9 bases between. CDR3 size: 14 residues. The germline V gene encodes CDR1 ENHRY and CDR2 SYGVKD. This CDR3 reads CAISESRESETQYF. CDR3 DNA sequence: TGTGCCATCAGTGAGTCTAGAGAGTCAGAGACCCAGTACTTC.

The rearrangement joins TRBV5-1 to TRBJ2-5; weak D call: TRBD1 (5 bases). In germline, CDR1 is SGHRS, CDR2 YFSETQ. Trimming left V 0 bases short and J 4 bases short, with 10 bases between. CDR3 size: 14 residues. The CDR3 protein is CASSLVPGSETQYF. The CDR3 nucleotides read TGCGCCAGCAGCTTGGTTCCAGGGTCAGAGACCCAGTACTTC.

This clone was seen at least ten times. The gene calls are TRBV19 and TRBJ1-2; 9 nucleotides line up with TRBD1. J gave up 8 bases and V 9 bases, and 10 bases lay outside the gene matches. Germline V gene data show CDR1 as LNHDA and CDR2 as SQIVND (reference sequence). CDR3 size: 13 residues. CDR3 nucleotides: TGTGCCAGCACAACCCGGGACAGGGTCGGCTACACCTTC. As protein: CASTTRDRVGYTF. Using reference TRBV19 and TRBJ1-2 for the parts outside the CDR3, the full variable domain is DGGITQSPKYLFRKEGQNVTLSCEQNLNHDAMYWYRQDPGQGLRLIYYSQIVNDFQKGDIAEGYSVSREKKESFPLTVTSAQKNPTAFYLCASTTRDRVGYTFGSGTRLTVV.

V and J are TRBV7-8 and TRBJ1-3; unclear D gene. Trimming removed 1 base at V and 0 bases at J, with 10 bases between. Germline CDR1 reads SGHVS; CDR2 reads FQNEAQ. There are 16 residues in the CDR3. Here the CDR3 reads CASSLVTPSSGNTIYF. In DNA, the CDR3 is TGTGCCAGCAGCTTAGTTACACCAAGCTCTGGAAACACCATATATTTT.

The rearrangement links TRBV2 to TRBJ2-7, with D perhaps matching TRBD1 (5 bases). Germline V gene lookup returns CDR1 SNHLY and CDR2 FYNNEI. Trimming pared 6 bases from V and 7 bases from J, leaving 16 bases between. The CDR3 length is 13 residues. The CDR3, as DNA: TGTGCCAGCAGGGGAACGCGTCAGGGTGAGCAGTACTTC. Its translation is CASRGTRQGEQYF.

The rearrangement uses TRBV7-2 and TRBJ2-1; D is perhaps TRBD2 (5 bases). V was trimmed by 2 bases and J by 4 bases, leaving 15 bases between them. Germline CDR1 SGHTA, CDR2 FQGNSA. The CDR3 is made up of 16 amino acids. CDR3 coding DNA: TGTGCCAGCAGCTTACGTCGTGGCGGGTTATACAATGAGCAGTTCTTC. It encodes CASSLRRGGLYNEQFF.

The chain combines TRBV21-1 with TRBJ2-1; whether TRBD2, the table's D call, matches the DNA was not checked. TRBV21-1 is classified as a pseudogene. CDR3 size: 15 residues. The CDR3 DNA reads TGTGCCAGCAGCAAAGGGACTATGTCCTACAATGAGCAGTTCTTC. Protein: CASSKGTMSYNEQFF.